Each of the 16 T cell receptor beta chains below was sequenced from the same sample in a study of identical twins. Each CDR3 protein is one row after TCRdb ran MiXCR on the 5' RACE reads. The sample lists roughly 1,500,000 distinct CDR3 sequences; about 30% were seen once. The sample consisted of cord blood. The receptors stem from a newborn girl in good health.

The chain links TRBV12-3 or TRBV12-4 to TRBJ1-1; D is uncertain. The CDR3 runs 14 residues. The germline V and J ends were trimmed by 2 bases and 0 bases, with 7 bases remaining between them. The CDR3 loop reads CASSLSPMNTEAFF. In DNA, the CDR3 is TGTGCCAGCAGTTTATCCCCCATGAACACTGAAGCTTTCTTT.

This clonotype was seen at least ten times. This chain uses TRBV4-2 with TRBJ2-7, with a possible D match to TRBD1 (6 bases). The germline gives CDR1 LGHNA, CDR2 YNFKEQ. V dropped 1 base and J dropped 10 bases, with 23 bases sitting between them. The CDR3 has 16 residues. The CDR3 nucleotides are TGTGCCAGCAGCCAAGCCTACCCGGACAGCTTTACGAGACAGTACTTC. It codes for CASSQAYPDSFTRQYF.

In the case of this clonotype: One end of the junction varies from germline; a read error may be responsible. The rearrangement links TRBV20-1 to TRBJ1-2, with 9 bases lining up with TRBD1. This CDR3 has 13 amino acids. Germline V CDR1 and CDR2: DFQATT, SNEGSKA (reference sequence). CDR3 DNA sequence: TGCAGTACTAGCGGCGGGACAGGGAAAGGCTACACCTTC. It encodes CSTSGGTGKGYTF.

This chain uses TRBV2 with TRBJ2-3; 7 nucleotides align to TRBD2. CDR3 length: 15 residues. Germline CDR1 is SNHLY and CDR2 is FYNNEI. V lost 6 bases to trimming and J lost 4 bases; unmatched junction nucleotides: 10. The CDR3 DNA is TGTGCCAGCAGCGGGGAGCGGGGCCCCCCAGATACGCAGTATTTT. Encoded protein: CASSGERGPPDTQYF.

This chain uses TRBV29-1 with TRBJ2-7, with D possibly matching TRBD1 (5 bases). This CDR3 is 13 amino acids long. V was cut by 4 bases and J by 0 bases, with 10 bases left in between. Looked up from germline, CDR1 is SQVTM and CDR2 is ANQGSEA. The CDR3 sequence: CSVGGESSYEQYF. The CDR3 DNA reads as TGCAGCGTTGGGGGCGAGAGCTCCTACGAGCAGTACTTC.

This chain joins TRBV5-1 and TRBJ2-7; D uncertain. The CDR3 has 16 residues. The germline V gene has CDR1 SGHRS and CDR2 YFSETQ. Trimming pared 0 bases from V and 3 bases from J, leaving 16 bases between. CDR3 residues: CASSLVAANYGYEQYF. The CDR3 region has the DNA TGCGCCAGCAGCTTGGTGGCAGCTAACTATGGCTACGAGCAGTACTTC.

About this clonotype itself: At one boundary the junction diverges from the germline segment, which might be a read error. The DNA for the CDR3 is TGCGTCAGCTTCAGGGGGCATGGCACAGATACGCAGTATTTT. Translating it yields CVSFRGHGTDTQYF. The chain couples TRBV5-1 to TRBJ2-3; TRBD1 matches at 8 bases. The CDR3 length is 14 residues. CDR1 and CDR2 from the germline V gene are SGHRS and YFSETQ.

In regard to this clonotype: Mismatch with germline at one junction end may stem from a read error. This chain links TRBV29-1 with TRBJ2-7, with a weak D call TRBD1 (5 bases). The CDR3 covers 12 residues. The germline CDR1 and CDR2 sequences are SQVTM and ANQGSEA. CDR3 nucleotides: TGCAACGTTGCGGACACACCCTACGAGCATTACTTC. Its protein is CNVADTPYEHYF.

This clonotype was counted a few times. This chain links TRBV20-1 with TRBJ2-7; D may be TRBD1 (5 bases). Trimming took off 2 bases at V and 2 bases at J, with 10 bases between the two ends. The V gene's germline CDR1 is DFQATT and CDR2 SNEGSKA (reference sequence). CDR3 size: 13 residues. The CDR3 loop reads CSARIGHAYEQYF. The CDR3 DNA sequence: TGCAGTGCTAGAATTGGACATGCCTACGAGCAGTACTTC.

There are a few counts of this clonotype. J is TRBJ1-1 and V is TRBV7-9; TRBD1 matches 10 bases. CDR1 SEHNR and CDR2 FQNEAQ come from the germline V gene (reference sequence). CDR3 length: 14 amino acids. Trimming at V came to 4 bases and at J to 3 bases, leaving 2 bases not matched to a gene. The CDR3 reads CASSWGTGDTEAFF. The CDR3 DNA follows: TGTGCCAGCAGCTGGGGGACAGGGGACACTGAAGCTTTCTTT.

This clonotype was observed many times. The rearrangement links TRBV6-6 to TRBJ2-5; 7 bases align to TRBD1. The CDR3 runs 13 residues. CDR1 is MNHNY and CDR2 is SVGAGI in the germline V gene (reference sequence). V gave up 0 bases and J gave up 5 bases; unmatched junction bases: 0. The CDR3 region is CASSYSTGETQYF. The CDR3 DNA follows: TGTGCCAGCAGTTACTCGACAGGGGAGACCCAGTACTTC.

The chain has TRBV28 and TRBJ2-1; 8 bases are shared with TRBD2. In germline, CDR1 is MDHEN, CDR2 SYDVKM. The CDR3 runs to 16 residues. The J segment lost 6 bases and the V segment lost 1 base, leaving 8 bases of the junction unmatched. The CDR3 spells CASSLSGTRGFNEQFF. The DNA of the CDR3 is TGTGCCAGCAGTTTATCGGGGACTAGGGGGTTCAATGAGCAGTTCTTC.

The sample holds a few counts of this clonotype. The chain is built from TRBV5-1 and TRBJ2-1, with D perhaps TRBD2 (6 bases). V shed 0 bases and J shed 3 bases, with 19 bases lying between them. This CDR3 is 18 amino acids long. Per germline, CDR1 SGHRS and CDR2 YFSETQ. The CDR3 region is CASSLVTPYGRGYNEQFF. CDR3 DNA sequence: TGCGCCAGCAGCTTGGTAACACCCTACGGGAGAGGCTACAATGAGCAGTTCTTC. Combining the CDR3 with reference TRBV5-1 and TRBJ2-1 gives the whole variable domain KAGVTQTPRYLIKTRGQQVTLSCSPISGHRSVSWYQQTPGQGLQFLFEYFSETQRNKGNFPGRFSGRQFSNSRSEMNVSTLELGDSALYLCASSLVTPYGRGYNEQFFGPGTRLTVL.

This clonotype was seen a handful of times. The chain joins TRBV6-7 to TRBJ1-6; D is perhaps TRBD1 (6 bases). TRBV6-7 is an ORF, and what it does is uncertain. The CDR3 spans 16 residues. Trimming pared 2 bases from V and 8 bases from J, leaving 16 bases between. The CDR3 coding sequence is TGTGCCAGCAGTTACACCCCACGGGACACCCATTCACCCCTCCACTTT. It codes for CASSYTPRDTHSPLHF.

This clonotype was seen a handful of times. This chain uses TRBV29-1 with TRBJ2-5; the D gene is possibly TRBD1 (7 bases). Trimming took off 8 bases at V and 5 bases at J, with 24 bases between the two ends. Looked up from germline, CDR1 is SQVTM and CDR2 is ANQGSEA. This CDR3 region has 15 residues. CDR3 coding DNA: TGCAGCTTACTCGACGGCAGGGGGGCGTACGAGACCCAGTACTTC. Its translation is CSLLDGRGAYETQYF.

V and J are TRBV4-1 and TRBJ2-5; D is perhaps TRBD2 (5 bases). CDR1 MGHRA and CDR2 YSYEKL come from the germline V gene. This CDR3 comprises 14 residues. Trimming pared 4 bases from V and 11 bases from J, leaving 20 bases between. CDR3 in DNA: TGCGCCAGCAGCCGCATACTAGTATCCCATGAGCAGTACTTC. It specifies CASSRILVSHEQYF.